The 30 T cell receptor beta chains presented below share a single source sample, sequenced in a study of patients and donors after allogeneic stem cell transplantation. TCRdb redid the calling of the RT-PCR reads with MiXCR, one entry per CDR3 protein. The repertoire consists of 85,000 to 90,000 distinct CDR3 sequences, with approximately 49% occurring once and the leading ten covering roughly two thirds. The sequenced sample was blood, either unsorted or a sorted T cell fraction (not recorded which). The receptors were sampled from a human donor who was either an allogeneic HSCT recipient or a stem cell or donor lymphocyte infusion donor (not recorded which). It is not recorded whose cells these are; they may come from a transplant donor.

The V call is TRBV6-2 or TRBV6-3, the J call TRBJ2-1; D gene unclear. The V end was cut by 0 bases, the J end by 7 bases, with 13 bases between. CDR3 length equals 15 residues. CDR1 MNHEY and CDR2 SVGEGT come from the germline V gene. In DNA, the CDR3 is TGTGCCAGCAGTTACTCCGGAAAAAATAAGAATGAGCAGTTCTTC. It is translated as CASSYSGKNKNEQFF.

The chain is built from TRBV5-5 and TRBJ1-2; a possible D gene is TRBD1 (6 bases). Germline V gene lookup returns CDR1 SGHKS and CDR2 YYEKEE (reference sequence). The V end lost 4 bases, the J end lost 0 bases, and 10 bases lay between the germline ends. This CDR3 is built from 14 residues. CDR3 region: CASSRGGTNYGYTF. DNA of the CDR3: TGTGCCAGCAGCCGAGGGGGGACTAACTATGGCTACACCTTC.

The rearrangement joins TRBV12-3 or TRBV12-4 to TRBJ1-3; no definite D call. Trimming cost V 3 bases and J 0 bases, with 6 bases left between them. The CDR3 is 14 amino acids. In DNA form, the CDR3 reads TGTGCCAGCAGTTTGATCCTCTCTGGAAACACCATATATTTT. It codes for CASSLILSGNTIYF.

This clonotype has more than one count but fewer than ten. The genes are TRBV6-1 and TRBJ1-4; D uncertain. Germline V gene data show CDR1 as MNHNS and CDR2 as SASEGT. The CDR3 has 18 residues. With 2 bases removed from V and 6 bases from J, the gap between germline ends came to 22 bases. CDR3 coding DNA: TGTGCCAGCAGTGAAAAGAAGTACGGGCCGCAAAGCTATGAAAAACTGTTTTTT. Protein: CASSEKKYGPQSYEKLFF.

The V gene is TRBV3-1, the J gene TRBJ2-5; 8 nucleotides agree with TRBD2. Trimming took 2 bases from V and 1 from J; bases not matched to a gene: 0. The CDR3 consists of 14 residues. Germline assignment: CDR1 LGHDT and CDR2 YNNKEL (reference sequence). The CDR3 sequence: CASSQLAGQETQYF. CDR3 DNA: TGTGCCAGCAGCCAACTAGCGGGCCAAGAGACCCAGTACTTC.

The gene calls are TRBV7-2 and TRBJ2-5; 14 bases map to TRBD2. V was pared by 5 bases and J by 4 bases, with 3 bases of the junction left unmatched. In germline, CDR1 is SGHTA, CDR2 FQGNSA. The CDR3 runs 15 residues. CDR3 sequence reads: CASSPGLAGVETQYF. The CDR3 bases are TGTGCCAGCAGCCCGGGACTAGCGGGAGTAGAGACCCAGTACTTC.

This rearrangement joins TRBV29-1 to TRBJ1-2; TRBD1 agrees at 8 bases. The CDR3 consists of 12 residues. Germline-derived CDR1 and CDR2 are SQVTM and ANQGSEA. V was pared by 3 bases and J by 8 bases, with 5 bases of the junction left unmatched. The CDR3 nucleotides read TGCAGCGTTGAGGTGGGGGACAGGGGCTACACCTTC. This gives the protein CSVEVGDRGYTF.

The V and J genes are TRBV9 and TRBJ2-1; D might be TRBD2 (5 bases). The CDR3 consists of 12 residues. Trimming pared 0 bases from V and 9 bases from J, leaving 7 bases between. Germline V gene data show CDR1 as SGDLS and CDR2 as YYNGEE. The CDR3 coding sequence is TGTGCCAGCAGCGTAGGGACTTCTGAGCAGTTCTTC. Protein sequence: CASSVGTSEQFF.

The CDR3 region is CAIRGNGGSSSYGYTF. CDR3 nucleotide sequence: TGTGCCATCAGAGGAAACGGGGGAAGTTCTTCATATGGCTACACCTTC. The V and J genes are TRBV10-3 and TRBJ1-2, with D perhaps matching TRBD1 (5 bases). V was shortened by 6 bases and J by 5 bases, with 22 bases between the two germline ends. From germline, CDR1 is ENHRY and CDR2 SYGVKD. This CDR3 contains 16 residues.

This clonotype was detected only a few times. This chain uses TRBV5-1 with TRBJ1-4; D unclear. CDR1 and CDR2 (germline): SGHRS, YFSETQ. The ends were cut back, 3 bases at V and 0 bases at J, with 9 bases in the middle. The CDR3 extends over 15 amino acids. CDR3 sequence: CASSWNTATNEKLFF. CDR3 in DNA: TGCGCCAGCAGCTGGAACACCGCAACTAATGAAAAACTGTTTTTT.

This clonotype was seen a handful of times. CDR3 sequence reads: CASSVPRGRGEKLFF. DNA of the CDR3: TGTGCCAGCAGTGTCCCGAGGGGGAGGGGGGAAAAACTGTTTTTT. The genes are TRBV12-3 or TRBV12-4 and TRBJ1-4; tentative D call: TRBD1 (6 bases). The CDR3 covers 15 residues. Trimming took off 5 bases at V and 8 bases at J, with 18 bases between the two ends.

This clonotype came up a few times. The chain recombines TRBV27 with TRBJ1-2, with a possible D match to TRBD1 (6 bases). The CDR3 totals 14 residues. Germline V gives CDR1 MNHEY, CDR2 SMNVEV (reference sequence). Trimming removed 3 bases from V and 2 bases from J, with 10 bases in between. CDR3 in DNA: TGTGCCAGCAGTTTTTCAGGACAGAACTATGGCTACACCTTC. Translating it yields CASSFSGQNYGYTF.

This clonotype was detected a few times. CDR3 residues: CASSLSSGGRTEAFF. CDR3 nucleotides: TGTGCCAGCAGCCTTTCGTCTGGGGGGCGCACTGAAGCTTTCTTT. The genes are TRBV9 and TRBJ1-1; D possibly corresponds to TRBD1 (6 bases). Trimming cost V 4 bases and J 4 bases, with 17 bases left between them. The CDR3 is made up of 15 amino acids. The V gene's germline CDR1 is SGDLS and CDR2 YYNGEE.

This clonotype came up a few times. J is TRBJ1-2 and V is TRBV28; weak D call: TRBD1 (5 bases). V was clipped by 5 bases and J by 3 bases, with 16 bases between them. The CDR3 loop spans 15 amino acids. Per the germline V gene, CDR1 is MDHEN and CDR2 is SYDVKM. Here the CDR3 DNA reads TGTGCCAGCAGTCAAGGACAAGGGCCCCACTATGGCTACACCTTC. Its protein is CASSQGQGPHYGYTF.

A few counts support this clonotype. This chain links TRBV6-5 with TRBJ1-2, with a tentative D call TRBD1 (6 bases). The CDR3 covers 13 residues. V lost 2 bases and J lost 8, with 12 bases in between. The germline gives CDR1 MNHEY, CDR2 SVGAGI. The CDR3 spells CASSYRGQLGYTF. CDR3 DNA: TGTGCCAGCAGTTACCGTGGACAGCTAGGCTACACCTTC.

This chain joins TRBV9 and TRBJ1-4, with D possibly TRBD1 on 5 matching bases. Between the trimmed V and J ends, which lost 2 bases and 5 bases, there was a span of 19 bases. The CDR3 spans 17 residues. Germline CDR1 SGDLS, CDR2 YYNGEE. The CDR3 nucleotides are TGTGCCAGCAGCGTGAGACCCGACAGTTCCTTCAATGAAAAACTGTTTTTT. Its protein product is CASSVRPDSSFNEKLFF.

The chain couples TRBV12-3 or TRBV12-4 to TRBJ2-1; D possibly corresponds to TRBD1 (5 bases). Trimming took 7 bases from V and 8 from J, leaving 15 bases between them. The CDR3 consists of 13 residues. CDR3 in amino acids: CASNNPWGDEQFF. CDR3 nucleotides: TGTGCCAGCAACAACCCCTGGGGCGATGAGCAGTTCTTC.

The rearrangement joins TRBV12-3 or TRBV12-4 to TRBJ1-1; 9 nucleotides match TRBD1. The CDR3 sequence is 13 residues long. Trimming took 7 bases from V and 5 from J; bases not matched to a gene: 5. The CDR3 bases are TGTGCCAGCAAGACAGGGGGTTTGACTGAAGCTTTCTTT. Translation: CASKTGGLTEAFF.

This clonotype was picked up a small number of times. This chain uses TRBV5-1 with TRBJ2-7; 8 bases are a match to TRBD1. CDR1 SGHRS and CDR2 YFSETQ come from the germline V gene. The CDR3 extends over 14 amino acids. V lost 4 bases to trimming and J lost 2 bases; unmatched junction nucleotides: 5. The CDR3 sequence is CASSSDRGTYEQYF. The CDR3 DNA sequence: TGCGCCAGCAGCAGCGACAGGGGAACCTACGAGCAGTACTTC.

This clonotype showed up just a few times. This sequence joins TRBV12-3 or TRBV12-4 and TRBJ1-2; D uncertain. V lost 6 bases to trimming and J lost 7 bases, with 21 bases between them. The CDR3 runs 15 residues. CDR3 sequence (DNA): TGTGCCAGCAGCCTGTACACACCCGTCAGGAGTGGCTACACCTTC. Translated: CASSLYTPVRSGYTF.

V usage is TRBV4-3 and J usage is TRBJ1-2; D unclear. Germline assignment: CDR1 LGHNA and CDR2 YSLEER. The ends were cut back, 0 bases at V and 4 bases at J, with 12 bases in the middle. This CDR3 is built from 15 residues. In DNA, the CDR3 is TGCGCCAGCAGCCAAGACGTGGGAAGCGGCTATGGCTACACCTTC. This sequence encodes CASSQDVGSGYGYTF.

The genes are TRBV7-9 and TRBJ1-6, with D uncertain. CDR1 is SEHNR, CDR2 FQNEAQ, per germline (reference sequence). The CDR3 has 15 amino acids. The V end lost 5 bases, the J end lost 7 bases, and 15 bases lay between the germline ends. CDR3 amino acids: CASSDRTGGNSPLHF. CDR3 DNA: TGTGCCAGCAGCGATAGGACGGGAGGGAATTCACCCCTCCACTTT.

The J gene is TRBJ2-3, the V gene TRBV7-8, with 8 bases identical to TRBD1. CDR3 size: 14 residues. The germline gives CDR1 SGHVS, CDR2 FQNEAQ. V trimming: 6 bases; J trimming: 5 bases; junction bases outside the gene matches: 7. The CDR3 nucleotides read TGTGCCAGCAGATCGGACAGGGTAAAAGATACGCAGTATTTT. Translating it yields CASRSDRVKDTQYF. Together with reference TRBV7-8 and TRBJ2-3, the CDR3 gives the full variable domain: GAGVSQSPRYKVAKRGQDVALRCDPISGHVSLFWYQQALGQGPEFLTYFQNEAQLDKSGLPSDRFFAERPEGSVSTLKIQRTQQEDSAVYLCASRSDRVKDTQYFGPGTRLTVL.

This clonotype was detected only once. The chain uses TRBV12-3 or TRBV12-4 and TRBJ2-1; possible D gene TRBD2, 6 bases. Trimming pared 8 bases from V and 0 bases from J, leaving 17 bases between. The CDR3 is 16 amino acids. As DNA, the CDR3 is TGTGCCAGCGGGGGACTCCGGATCAGCTCCTACAATGAGCAGTTCTTC. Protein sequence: CASGGLRISSYNEQFF.

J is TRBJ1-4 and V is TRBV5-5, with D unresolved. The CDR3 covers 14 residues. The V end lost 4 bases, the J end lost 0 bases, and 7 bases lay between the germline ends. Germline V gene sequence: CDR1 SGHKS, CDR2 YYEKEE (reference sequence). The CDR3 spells CASSMIATNEKLFF. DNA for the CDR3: TGTGCCAGCAGCATGATTGCAACTAATGAAAAACTGTTTTTT.

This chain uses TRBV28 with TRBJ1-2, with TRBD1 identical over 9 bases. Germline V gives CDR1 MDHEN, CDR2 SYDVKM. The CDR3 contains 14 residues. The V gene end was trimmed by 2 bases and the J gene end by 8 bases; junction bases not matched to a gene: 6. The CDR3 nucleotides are TGTGCCAGCAGTTTAGTACAGGGGGCTGGAGGCTACACCTTC. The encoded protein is CASSLVQGAGGYTF.

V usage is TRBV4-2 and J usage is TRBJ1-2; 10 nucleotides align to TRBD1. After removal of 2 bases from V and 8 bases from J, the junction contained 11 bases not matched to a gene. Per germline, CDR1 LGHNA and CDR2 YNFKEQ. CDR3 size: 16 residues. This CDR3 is CASSQTPGQGFAGYTF. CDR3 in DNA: TGTGCCAGCAGCCAAACCCCGGGACAGGGGTTTGCGGGCTACACCTTC.

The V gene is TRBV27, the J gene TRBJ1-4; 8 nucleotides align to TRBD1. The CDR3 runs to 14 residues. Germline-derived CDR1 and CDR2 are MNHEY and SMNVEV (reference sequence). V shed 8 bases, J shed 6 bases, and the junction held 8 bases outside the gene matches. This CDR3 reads CASSTDRGYEKLFF. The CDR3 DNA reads TGTGCCAGCTCCACAGACAGGGGTTATGAAAAACTGTTTTTT.

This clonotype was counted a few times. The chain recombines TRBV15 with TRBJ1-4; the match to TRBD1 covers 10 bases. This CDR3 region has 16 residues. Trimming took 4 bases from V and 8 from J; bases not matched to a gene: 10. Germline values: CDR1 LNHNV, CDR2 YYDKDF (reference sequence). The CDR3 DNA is TGTGCCACCAGCAAGGGACAGGGGCCTCCGAGCGAAAAACTGTTTTTT. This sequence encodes CATSKGQGPPSEKLFF.

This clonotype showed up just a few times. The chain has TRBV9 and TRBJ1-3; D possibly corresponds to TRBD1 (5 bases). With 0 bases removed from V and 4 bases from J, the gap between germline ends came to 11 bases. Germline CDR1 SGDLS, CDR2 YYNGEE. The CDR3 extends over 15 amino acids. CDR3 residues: CASSVAGAGGNTIYF. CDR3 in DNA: TGTGCCAGCAGCGTAGCTGGGGCAGGCGGAAACACCATATATTTT.